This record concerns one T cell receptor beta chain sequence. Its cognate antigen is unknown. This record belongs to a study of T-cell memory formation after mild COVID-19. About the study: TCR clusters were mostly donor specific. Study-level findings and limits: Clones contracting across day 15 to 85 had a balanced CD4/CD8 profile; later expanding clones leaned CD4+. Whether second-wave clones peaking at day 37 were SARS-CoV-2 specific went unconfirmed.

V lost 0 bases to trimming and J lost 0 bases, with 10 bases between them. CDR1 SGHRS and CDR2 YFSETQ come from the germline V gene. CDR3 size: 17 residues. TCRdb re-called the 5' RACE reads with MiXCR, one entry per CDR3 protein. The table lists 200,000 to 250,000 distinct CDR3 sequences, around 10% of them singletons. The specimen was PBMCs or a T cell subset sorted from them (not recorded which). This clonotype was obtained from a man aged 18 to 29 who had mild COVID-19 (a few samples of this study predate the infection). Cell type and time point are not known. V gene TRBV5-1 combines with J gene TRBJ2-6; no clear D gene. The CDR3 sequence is CASSLGWVSSGANVLTF. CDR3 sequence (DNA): TGCGCCAGCAGCTTGGGATGGGTGAGCTCTGGGGCCAACGTCCTGACTTTC. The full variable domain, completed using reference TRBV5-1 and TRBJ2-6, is KAGVTQTPRYLIKTRGQQVTLSCSPISGHRSVSWYQQTPGQGLQFLFEYFSETQRNKGNFPGRFSGRQFSNSRSEMNVSTLELGDSALYLCASSLGWVSSGANVLTFGAGSRLTVL.